These 19 T cell receptor beta chains share one sample of origin, sequenced in a study of cytomegalovirus exposure and HLA in healthy donors. A multiplex PCR was run with 60 Vbeta primers and 13 Jbeta primers. Sequencing used immunoSEQ multiplex PCR; TCRdb keeps in-frame clones, though not all of them. There are roughly 130,000 clones in the sample; around 81% occur only once, and 0.7% lies in the top ten. Sequenced input: PBMCs. These receptors came from a man between 18 and 35 years old in good health and CMV-seronegative.

The genes are TRBV27 and TRBJ2-1, with TRBD2 matching 8 bases. V gave up 3 bases and J gave up 5 bases; unmatched junction bases: 3. CDR1 is MNHEY and CDR2 is SMNVEV in the germline V gene (reference sequence). The CDR3 totals 14 residues. For the CDR3, the DNA is TGTGCCAGCAGTTTCGGGGGGGCCAACAATGAGCAGTTCTTC. Translated, it gives CASSFGGANNEQFF.

The V gene is TRBV5-4, the J gene TRBJ1-1; D call uncertain. The germline V and J ends were trimmed by 2 bases and 1 base, with 12 bases remaining between them. The CDR3 consists of 15 residues. Germline V gene lookup returns CDR1 SGHNT and CDR2 YYREEE (reference sequence). The CDR3 spells CASSLYGKQNTEAFF. The CDR3 nucleotides are TGTGCCAGCAGCTTATACGGGAAACAGAACACTGAAGCTTTCTTT.

V gene TRBV4-2 combines with J gene TRBJ2-7; 8 bases align to TRBD1. Germline CDR1 and CDR2: LGHNA and YNFKEQ. Unmatched junction bases numbered 6, after V lost 4 bases and J lost 4 bases. The CDR3 contains 14 residues. The CDR3, as DNA: TGTGCCAGCAGCCCCGGACAGGGCGAGTACGAGCAGTACTTC. It is translated as CASSPGQGEYEQYF.

The CDR3 nucleotides read TGTGCCAGCAGCCGGGTCAGCGGGTCCAACGAGCAGTACTTC. Translated: CASSRVSGSNEQYF. The V call is TRBV5-6, the J call TRBJ2-7, with D possibly being TRBD2 (6 bases). The CDR3 covers 14 residues. The V gene's germline CDR1 is SGHDT and CDR2 YYEEEE. V lost 4 bases and J 5 bases, leaving 16 bases between the germline ends.

This clone has a single count. The chain couples TRBV5-1 to TRBJ1-1; unclear D gene. The germline V and J ends were trimmed by 4 bases and 4 bases, with 14 bases remaining between them. Germline V gives CDR1 SGHRS, CDR2 YFSETQ. This CDR3 is 14 amino acids long. The CDR3 bases are TGCGCCAGCAGCCCCCCGGTCGGGAGCACTGAAGCTTTCTTT. This sequence encodes CASSPPVGSTEAFF.

This chain joins TRBV5-6 and TRBJ1-2; no reliable D call. The CDR3 runs to 15 residues. CDR1 is SGHDT and CDR2 is YYEEEE in the germline V gene. V gave up 0 bases and J gave up 5 bases, with 14 bases separating them. CDR3 region: CASSLVDRLAYGYTF. The DNA for the CDR3 is TGTGCCAGCAGCTTGGTGGATCGACTCGCTTATGGCTACACCTTC.

The genes are TRBV29-1 and TRBJ2-7; a weak D match, TRBD1 (5 bases). CDR1 and CDR2 (germline): SQVTM, ANQGSEA. The CDR3 covers 12 residues. The V gene lost 7 bases and the J gene lost 2 bases, with 12 bases spanning the gap. The DNA of the CDR3 is TGCAGCGCTTTAGACAGCCCCTACGAGCAGTACTTC. It yields the protein CSALDSPYEQYF.

The genes are TRBV28 and TRBJ1-5; unclear D gene. V lost 3 bases and J lost 2, with 20 bases in between. Germline lookup yields CDR1 MDHEN and CDR2 SYDVKM. The CDR3 extends over 18 amino acids. The CDR3 protein is CASSFRDTIKWGNQPQHF. The DNA of the CDR3 is TGTGCCAGCAGTTTTAGAGACACGATTAAATGGGGCAATCAGCCCCAGCATTTT.

As for this clone: One junction end disagrees with the germline gene, perhaps due to a read error. The chain uses TRBV12-5 and TRBJ1-1; TRBD1 might be the D (5 bases). CDR1 and CDR2 from the germline V gene are LGHNT and FRNRAP. The CDR3 is 15 amino acids. CDR3 in DNA: TGTGCTAGTAGTTTGGGGACCCCCATAGGGGAAGAGGCTTTCTTT. Protein: CASSLGTPIGEEAFF.

CDR3 in DNA: TGTGCCAGCATCCTTGACGGGGTCTACGAGCAGTACTTC. Translated, it gives CASILDGVYEQYF. The chain couples TRBV6-1 to TRBJ2-7; maybe TRBD2 (5 bases). Looked up from germline, CDR1 is MNHNS and CDR2 is SASEGT. V dropped 7 bases and J dropped 3 bases, with 13 bases sitting between them. This CDR3 has 13 amino acids.

V and J are TRBV6-9 and TRBJ2-1; 11 bases align to TRBD1. V shed 1 base and J 7 bases; nucleotides not matched to a gene: 6. This CDR3 is built from 16 residues. CDR1 and CDR2 from the germline V gene are MNHGY and SVAAGI. The CDR3 bases are TGTGCCAGCAGTTATTGCCGGGACAGGGGGATTAATGAGCAGTTCTTC. This translates into CASSYCRDRGINEQFF.

The rearrangement links TRBV4-3 to TRBJ2-7; 10 bases are shared with TRBD1. Germline trimming cut 0 bases from V and 2 bases from J; bases unmatched to any gene: 13. Per the germline V gene, CDR1 is LGHNA and CDR2 is YSLEER. CDR3 length: 19 residues. The chain's CDR3 is CASSQEPASTGGFPYEQYF. As DNA, the CDR3 is TGCGCCAGCAGCCAAGAGCCGGCGTCGACAGGGGGCTTCCCCTACGAGCAGTACTTC.

The V call is TRBV5-1, the J call TRBJ2-5, with TRBD1 matching 8 bases. This CDR3 region has 14 residues. Germline V CDR1 and CDR2: SGHRS, YFSETQ. Losses at the gene ends were 5 bases for V and 2 bases for J; bases not matched to a gene: 5. For the CDR3, the DNA is TGCGCCAGCAGGACAGGGGCCTCACAAGAGACCCAGTACTTC. Protein sequence: CASRTGASQETQYF.

This clone was recorded once. The chain has TRBV27 and TRBJ2-7, with a weak D call TRBD2 (6 bases). The CDR3 extends over 20 amino acids. Germline V gives CDR1 MNHEY, CDR2 SMNVEV (reference sequence). The germline V and J ends were trimmed by 3 bases and 5 bases, with 32 bases remaining between them. This chain's CDR3 is CASSFLTPALGGATPNEQYF. DNA of the CDR3: TGTGCCAGCAGTTTCCTTACCCCGGCCTTGGGGGGTGCGACACCCAACGAGCAGTACTTC.

V gene TRBV7-9 combines with J gene TRBJ1-5, with 7 bases aligning to TRBD1. The CDR3 extends over 13 amino acids. V lost 7 bases to trimming and J lost 0 bases; unmatched junction nucleotides: 0. Per germline, CDR1 SEHNR and CDR2 FQNEAQ (reference sequence). CDR3 in DNA: TGTGCCAGCAACAGGGGTAGCAATCAGCCCCAGCATTTT. Protein product: CASNRGSNQPQHF.

This chain joins TRBV11-2 and TRBJ1-1, with no clear D. The length of the CDR3 is 11 residues. Germline loops: CDR1 SGHAT, CDR2 FQNNGV. The ends were cut back, 5 bases at V and 6 bases at J, with 7 bases in the middle. CDR3 nucleotide sequence: TGTGCCAGCAGCCGCTACCCTGAAGCTTTCTTT. Translation gives CASSRYPEAFF.

This clone was seen only once. This chain connects TRBV6-6 to TRBJ1-2; TRBD1 is a possible D gene (5 bases). V was clipped by 6 bases and J by 4 bases, with 15 bases between them. CDR1 and CDR2 from the germline V gene are MNHNY and SVGAGI (reference sequence). This CDR3 is built from 14 residues. CDR3 residues: CASSPRADFYGYTF. CDR3 in DNA: TGTGCCAGCAGCCCCAGGGCAGACTTCTATGGCTACACCTTC.

The genes are TRBV21-1 and TRBJ2-1; TRBD1, as called in the table, went unchecked against the DNA. TRBV21-1 is a pseudogene segment. The CDR3 is 13 residues long. The CDR3 reads CARDRVSYNEQFF. The CDR3, as DNA: TGTGCCAGGGACAGGGTCTCCTACAATGAGCAGTTCTTC.

CDR3 DNA sequence: TGTGCCAGCAGCCGCGGGTACGAGCAGTACTTC. This codes for CASSRGYEQYF. The chain joins TRBV7-9 to TRBJ2-7, with D tentatively TRBD2 (5 bases). CDR1 is SEHNR and CDR2 is FQNEAQ in the germline V gene (reference sequence). V lost 5 bases to trimming and J lost 4 bases, with 6 bases between them. The CDR3 extends over 11 amino acids.